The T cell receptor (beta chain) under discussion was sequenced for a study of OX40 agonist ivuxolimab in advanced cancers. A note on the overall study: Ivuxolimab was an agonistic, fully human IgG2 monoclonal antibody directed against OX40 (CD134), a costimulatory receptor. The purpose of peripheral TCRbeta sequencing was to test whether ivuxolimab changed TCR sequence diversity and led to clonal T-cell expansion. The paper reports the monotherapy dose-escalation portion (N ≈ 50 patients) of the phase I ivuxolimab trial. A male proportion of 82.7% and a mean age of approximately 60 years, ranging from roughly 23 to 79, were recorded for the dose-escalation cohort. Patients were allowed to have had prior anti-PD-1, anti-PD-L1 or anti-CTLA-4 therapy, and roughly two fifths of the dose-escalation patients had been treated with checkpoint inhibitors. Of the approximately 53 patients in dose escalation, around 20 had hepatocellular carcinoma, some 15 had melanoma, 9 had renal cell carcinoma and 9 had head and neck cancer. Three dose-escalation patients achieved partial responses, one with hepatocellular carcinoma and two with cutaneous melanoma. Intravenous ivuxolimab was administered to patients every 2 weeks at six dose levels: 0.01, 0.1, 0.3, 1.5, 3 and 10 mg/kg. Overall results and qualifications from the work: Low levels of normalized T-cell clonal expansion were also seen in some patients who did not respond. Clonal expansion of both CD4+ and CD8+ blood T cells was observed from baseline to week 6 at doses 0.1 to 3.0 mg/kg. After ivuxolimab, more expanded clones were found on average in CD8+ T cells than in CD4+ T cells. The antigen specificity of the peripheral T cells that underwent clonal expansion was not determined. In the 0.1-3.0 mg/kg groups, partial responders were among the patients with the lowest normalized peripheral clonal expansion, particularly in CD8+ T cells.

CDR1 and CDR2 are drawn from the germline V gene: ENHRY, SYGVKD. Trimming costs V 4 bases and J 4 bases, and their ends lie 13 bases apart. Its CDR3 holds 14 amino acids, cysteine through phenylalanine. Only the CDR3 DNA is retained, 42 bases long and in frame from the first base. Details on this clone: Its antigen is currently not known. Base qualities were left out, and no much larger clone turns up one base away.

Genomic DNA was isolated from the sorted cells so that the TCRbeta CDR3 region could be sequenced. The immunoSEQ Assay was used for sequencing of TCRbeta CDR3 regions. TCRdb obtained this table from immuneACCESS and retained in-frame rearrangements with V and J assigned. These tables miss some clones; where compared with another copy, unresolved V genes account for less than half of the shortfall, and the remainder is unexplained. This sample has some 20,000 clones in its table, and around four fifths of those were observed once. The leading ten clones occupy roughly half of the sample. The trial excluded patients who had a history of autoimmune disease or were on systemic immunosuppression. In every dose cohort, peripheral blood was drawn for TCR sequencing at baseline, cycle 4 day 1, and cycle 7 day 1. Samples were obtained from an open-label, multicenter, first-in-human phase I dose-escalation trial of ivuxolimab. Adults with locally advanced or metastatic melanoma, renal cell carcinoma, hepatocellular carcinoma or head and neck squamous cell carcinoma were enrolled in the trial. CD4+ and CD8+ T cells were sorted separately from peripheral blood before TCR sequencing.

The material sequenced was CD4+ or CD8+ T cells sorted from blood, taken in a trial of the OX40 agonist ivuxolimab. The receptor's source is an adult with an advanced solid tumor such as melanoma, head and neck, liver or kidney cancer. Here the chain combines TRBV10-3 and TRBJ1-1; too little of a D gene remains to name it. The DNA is TGTGCCATCAGTGGGGCAGACTCGGGCACTGAAGCTTTCTTT. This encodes CAISGADSGTEAFF.